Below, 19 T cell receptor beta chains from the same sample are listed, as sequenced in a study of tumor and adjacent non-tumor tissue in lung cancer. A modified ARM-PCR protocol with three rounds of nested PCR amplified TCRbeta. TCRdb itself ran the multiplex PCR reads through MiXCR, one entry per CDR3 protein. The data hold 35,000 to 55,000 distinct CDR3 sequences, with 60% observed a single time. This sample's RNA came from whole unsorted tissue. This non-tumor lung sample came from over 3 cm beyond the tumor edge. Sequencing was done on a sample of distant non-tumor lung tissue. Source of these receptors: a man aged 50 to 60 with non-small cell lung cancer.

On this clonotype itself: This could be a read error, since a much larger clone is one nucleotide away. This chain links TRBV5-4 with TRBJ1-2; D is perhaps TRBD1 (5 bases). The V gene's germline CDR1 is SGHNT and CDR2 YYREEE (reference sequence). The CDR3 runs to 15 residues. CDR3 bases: TGTGCCAGCAGCTTGGACGGGGACGTCTTAAGTGGCTACGCCTTC. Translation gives CASSLDGDVLSGYAF. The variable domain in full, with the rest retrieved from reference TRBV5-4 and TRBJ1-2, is ETGVTQSPTHLIKTRGQQVTLRCSSQSGHNTVSWYQQALGQGPQFIFQYYREEENGRGNFPPRFSGLQFPNYSSELNVNALELDDSALYLCASSLDGDVLSGYAFGSGTRLTVV.

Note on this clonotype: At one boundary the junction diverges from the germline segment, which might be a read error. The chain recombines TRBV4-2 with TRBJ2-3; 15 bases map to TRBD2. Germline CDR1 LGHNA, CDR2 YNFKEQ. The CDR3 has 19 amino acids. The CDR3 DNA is TGTGCTAGCAGCACGGAGGGACTAGCGGGGGGCCGAGTGACATATACGCAGTATTTT. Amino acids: CASSTEGLAGGRVTYTQYF.

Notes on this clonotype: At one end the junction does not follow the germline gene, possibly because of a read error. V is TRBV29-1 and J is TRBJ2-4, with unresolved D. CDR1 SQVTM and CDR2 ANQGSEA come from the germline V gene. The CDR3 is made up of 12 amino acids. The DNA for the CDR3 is TGCAGCTGCTGGTTAGCCAAAAACATTCAGGACTTC. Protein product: CSCWLAKNIQDF.

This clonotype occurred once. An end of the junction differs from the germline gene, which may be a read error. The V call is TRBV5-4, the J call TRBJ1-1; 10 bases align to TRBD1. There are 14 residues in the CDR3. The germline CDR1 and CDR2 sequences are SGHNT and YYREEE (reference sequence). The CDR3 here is CASSSGTGVLEAFF. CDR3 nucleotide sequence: TGCGCCAGCAGCTCCGGGACAGGGGTCCTTGAAGCTTTCTTT.

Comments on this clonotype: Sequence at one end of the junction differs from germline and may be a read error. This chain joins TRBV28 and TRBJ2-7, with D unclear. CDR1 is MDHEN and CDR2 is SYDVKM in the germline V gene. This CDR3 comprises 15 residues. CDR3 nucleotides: TGTACCAGCAGTTTAATGGCCGGGCGTACCTACGAGCAGTACTTC. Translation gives CTSSLMAGRTYEQYF.

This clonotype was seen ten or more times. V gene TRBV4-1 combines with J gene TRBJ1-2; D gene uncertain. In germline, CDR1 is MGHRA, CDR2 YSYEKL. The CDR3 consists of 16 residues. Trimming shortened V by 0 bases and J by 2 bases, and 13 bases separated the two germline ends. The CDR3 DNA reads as TGCGCCAGCAGCCAAGATCCAGAAGGAAGGAACTATGGCTACACCTTC. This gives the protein CASSQDPEGRNYGYTF.

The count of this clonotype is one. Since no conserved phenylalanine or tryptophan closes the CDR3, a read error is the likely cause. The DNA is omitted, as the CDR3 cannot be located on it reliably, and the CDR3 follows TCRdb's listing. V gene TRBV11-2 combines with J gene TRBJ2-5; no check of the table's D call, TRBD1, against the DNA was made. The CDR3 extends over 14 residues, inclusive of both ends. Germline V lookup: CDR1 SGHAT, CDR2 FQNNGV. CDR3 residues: CVSGGGAVGETQYL.

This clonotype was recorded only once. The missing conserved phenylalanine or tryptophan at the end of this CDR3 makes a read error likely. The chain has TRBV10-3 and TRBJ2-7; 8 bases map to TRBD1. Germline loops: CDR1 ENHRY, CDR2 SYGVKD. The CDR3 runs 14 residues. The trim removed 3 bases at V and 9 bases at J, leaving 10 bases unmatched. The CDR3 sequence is CAISEPTGASGQYL. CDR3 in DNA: TGTGCCATCAGTGAACCGACAGGGGCGTCGGGGCAGTACCTC.

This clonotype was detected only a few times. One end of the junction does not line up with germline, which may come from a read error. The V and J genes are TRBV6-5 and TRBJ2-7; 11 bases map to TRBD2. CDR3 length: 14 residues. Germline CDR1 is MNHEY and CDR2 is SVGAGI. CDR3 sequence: CACSFGLAGGEHYF. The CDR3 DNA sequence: TGTGCCTGCAGTTTCGGACTAGCGGGTGGCGAGCACTACTTC.

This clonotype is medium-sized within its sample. CDR3 bases: TGTGCCAGCGGGAGCCCCAGGGAGCTGTTTTTT. It is translated as CASGSPRELFF. This chain connects TRBV6-6 to TRBJ2-2, with a possible D match to TRBD2 (5 bases). Trimming removed 8 bases at V and 9 bases at J, with 10 bases between. CDR1 is MNHNY, CDR2 SVGAGI, per germline (reference sequence). This CDR3 contains 11 residues.

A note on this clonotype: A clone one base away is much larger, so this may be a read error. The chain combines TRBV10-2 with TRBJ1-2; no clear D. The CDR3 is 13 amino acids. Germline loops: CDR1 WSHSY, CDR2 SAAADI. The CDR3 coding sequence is TGCGCCAGCAGACAGAGTACAGTGAATGGCTGCACCTTC. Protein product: CASRQSTVNGCTF.

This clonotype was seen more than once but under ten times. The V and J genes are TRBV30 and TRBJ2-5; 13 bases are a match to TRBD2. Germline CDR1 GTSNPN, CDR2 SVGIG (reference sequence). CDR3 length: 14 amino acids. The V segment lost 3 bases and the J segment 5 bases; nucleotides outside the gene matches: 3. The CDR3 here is CAWSRLAGGETQYF. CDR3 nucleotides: TGTGCCTGGAGCCGACTAGCGGGAGGTGAGACCCAGTACTTC.

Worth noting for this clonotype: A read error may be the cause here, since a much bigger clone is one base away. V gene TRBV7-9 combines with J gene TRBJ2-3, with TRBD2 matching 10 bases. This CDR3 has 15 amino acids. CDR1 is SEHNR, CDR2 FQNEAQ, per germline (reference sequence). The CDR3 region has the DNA TGTGCCAGCAACGACCCTAGCGGGAGCACAGATATGCAGTATTTT. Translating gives CASNDPSGSTDMQYF.

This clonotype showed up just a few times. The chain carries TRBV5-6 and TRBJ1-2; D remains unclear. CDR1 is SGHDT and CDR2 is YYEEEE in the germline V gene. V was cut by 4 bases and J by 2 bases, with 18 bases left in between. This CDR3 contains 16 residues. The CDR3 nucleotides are TGTGCCAGCAGCGACCGCCACTCAACAGCAAACTATGGCTACACCTTC. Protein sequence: CASSDRHSTANYGYTF.

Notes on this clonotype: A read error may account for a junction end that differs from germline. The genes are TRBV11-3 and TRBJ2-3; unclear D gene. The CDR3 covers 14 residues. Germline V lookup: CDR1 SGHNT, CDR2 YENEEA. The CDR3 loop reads CASTLDQNTDTQYF. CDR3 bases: TGTGCCAGCACCTTAGACCAGAACACCGATACGCAGTATTTT.

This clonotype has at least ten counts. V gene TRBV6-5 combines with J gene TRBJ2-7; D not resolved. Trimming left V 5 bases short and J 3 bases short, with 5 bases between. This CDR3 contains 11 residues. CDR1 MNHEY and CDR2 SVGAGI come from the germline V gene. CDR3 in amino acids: CASSDGYEQYF. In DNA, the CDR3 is TGTGCCAGCAGTGACGGCTACGAGCAGTACTTC.

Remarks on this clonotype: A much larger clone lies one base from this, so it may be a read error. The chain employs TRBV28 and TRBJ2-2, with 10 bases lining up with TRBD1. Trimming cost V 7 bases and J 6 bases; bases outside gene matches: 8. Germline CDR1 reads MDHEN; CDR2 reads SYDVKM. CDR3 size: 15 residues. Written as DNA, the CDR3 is TGTGCCAGCACCTCAGGGACAGGGGACGCCGGGGAGCTGTTTTTT. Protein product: CASTSGTGDAGELFF.

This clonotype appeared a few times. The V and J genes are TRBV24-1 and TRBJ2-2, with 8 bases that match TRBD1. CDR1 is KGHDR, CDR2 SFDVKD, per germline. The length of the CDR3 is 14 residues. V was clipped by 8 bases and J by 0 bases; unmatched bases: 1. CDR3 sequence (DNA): TGTGCCACCACGGGACAGGCGAACACCGGGGAGCTGTTTTTT. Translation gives CATTGQANTGELFF.

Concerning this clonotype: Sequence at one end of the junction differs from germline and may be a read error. The CDR3 loop is CSVFQVAEALF. CDR3 bases: TGCAGCGTCTTTCAGGTCGCTGAAGCTTTATTT. The chain joins TRBV29-1 to TRBJ1-1; D gene unclear. Looked up from germline, CDR1 is SQVTM and CDR2 is ANQGSEA. The CDR3 is 11 residues long.